This T cell receptor beta chain is drawn from a study of OX40 agonist ivuxolimab in advanced cancers. Sequencing was performed with immunoSEQ multiplex PCR; in TCRdb, only in-frame clones are kept and a portion is missing. The sample records 75,000 to 95,000 clones, roughly 80% being singletons. The CDR3 contains 18 residues. Germline V CDR1 and CDR2: SGHTA, FQGNSA. Trimming pared 5 bases from V and 0 bases from J, leaving 19 bases between. Sequencing was performed on CD4+ or CD8+ T cells sorted from blood, taken in a trial of the OX40 agonist ivuxolimab. This rearrangement joins TRBV7-2 to TRBJ2-2, with D possibly being TRBD1 or TRBD2 (5 bases each). This receptor was obtained from an adult with an advanced solid tumor such as melanoma, head and neck, liver or kidney cancer. This CDR3 reads CASSGRTGRPANTGELFF. The DNA of the CDR3 is TGTGCCAGCAGCGGAAGAACGGGACGGCCTGCGAACACCGGGGAGCTGTTTTTT. Using reference TRBV7-2 and TRBJ2-2 for the parts outside the CDR3, the full variable domain is GAGVSQSPSNKVTEKGKDVELRCDPISGHTALYWYRQSLGQGLEFLIYFQGNSAPDKSGLPSDRFSAERTGGSVSTLTIQRTQQEDSAVYLCASSGRTGRPANTGELFFGEGSRLTVL.